Given below is one T cell receptor (beta chain) in context. Its antigen is as yet unknown. V was clipped by 5 bases and J by 7 bases, with 13 bases between them. Germline V gene sequence: CDR1 LGHDT, CDR2 YNNKEL (reference sequence). The CDR3 length is 13 residues. The record originates from a study of response to subunit inactivated influenza vaccine. Study-wide results and caveats: Authors suggested few new T cells are recruited by each seasonal influenza vaccination.

Via MiXCR, TCRdb re-called the RT-PCR reads, giving one row per CDR3 protein. The sample lists roughly 790,000 distinct CDR3 sequences, less than 25% occurring once. The sequence was collected from a man aged 45-60 years who received an inactivated influenza vaccine. The chain uses TRBV3-1 and TRBJ2-3, with D maybe TRBD2 (5 bases). The sample in question was PBMCs from blood, obtained around 5 days after vaccination. For the CDR3, the DNA is TGTGCCAGCAGCGGTACCCCCGGGAATACGCAGTATTTT. It is translated as CASSGTPGNTQYF.